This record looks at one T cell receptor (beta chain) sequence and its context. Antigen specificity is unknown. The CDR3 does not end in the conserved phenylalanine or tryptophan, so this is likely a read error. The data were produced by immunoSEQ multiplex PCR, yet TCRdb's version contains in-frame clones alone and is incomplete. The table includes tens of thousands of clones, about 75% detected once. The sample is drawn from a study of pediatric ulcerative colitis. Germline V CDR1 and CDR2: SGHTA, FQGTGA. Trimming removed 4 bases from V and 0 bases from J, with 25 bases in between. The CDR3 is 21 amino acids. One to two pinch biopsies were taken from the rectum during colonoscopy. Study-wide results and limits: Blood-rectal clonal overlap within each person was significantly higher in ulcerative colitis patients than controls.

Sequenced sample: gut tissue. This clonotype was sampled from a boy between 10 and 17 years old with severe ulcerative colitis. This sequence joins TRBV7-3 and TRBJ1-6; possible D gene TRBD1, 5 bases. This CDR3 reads CASSSSGGAADPSSYNSPLHL. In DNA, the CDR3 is TGTGCCAGCAGCTCATCCGGCGGGGCAGCCGACCCGAGCTCCTATAATTCACCCCTCCACCTT.